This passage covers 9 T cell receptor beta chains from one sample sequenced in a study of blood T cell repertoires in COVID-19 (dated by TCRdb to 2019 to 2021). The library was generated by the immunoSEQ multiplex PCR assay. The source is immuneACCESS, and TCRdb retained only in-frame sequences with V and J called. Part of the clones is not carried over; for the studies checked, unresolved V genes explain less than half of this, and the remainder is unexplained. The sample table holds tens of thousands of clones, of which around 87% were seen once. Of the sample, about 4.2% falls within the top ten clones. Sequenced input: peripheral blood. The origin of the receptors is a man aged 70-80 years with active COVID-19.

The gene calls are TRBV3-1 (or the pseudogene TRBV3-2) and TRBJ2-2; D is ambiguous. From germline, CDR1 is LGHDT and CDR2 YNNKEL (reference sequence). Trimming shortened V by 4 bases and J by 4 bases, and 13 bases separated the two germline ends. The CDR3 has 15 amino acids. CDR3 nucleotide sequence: TGTGCCAGCAGCCCTCTCATATTCGGCACCGGGGAGCTGTTTTTT. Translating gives CASSPLIFGTGELFF.

The CDR3 nucleotides are TGTGCCAGCAGTCCCCGCCCCCGGTGGGAGGGCAATGAGCAGTTCTTC. Protein: CASSPRPRWEGNEQFF. The chain combines TRBV7-3 with TRBJ2-1, with TRBD2 matching over 7 bases. CDR1 SGHTA and CDR2 FQGTGA come from the germline V gene. The CDR3 spans 16 residues. Trimming at V came to 6 bases and at J to 6 bases, leaving 14 bases not matched to a gene.

The CDR3 region has the DNA TGTGCCAGCAGCTTAGCCGCTGGGGGAGCGGGGAATGAGCAGTTCTTC. This sequence encodes CASSLAAGGAGNEQFF. The rearrangement links TRBV11-3 to TRBJ2-1; 7 nucleotides match TRBD2. V lost 1 base to trimming and J lost 7 bases; unmatched junction nucleotides: 10. From germline, CDR1 is SGHNT and CDR2 YENEEA. The CDR3 has 16 residues.

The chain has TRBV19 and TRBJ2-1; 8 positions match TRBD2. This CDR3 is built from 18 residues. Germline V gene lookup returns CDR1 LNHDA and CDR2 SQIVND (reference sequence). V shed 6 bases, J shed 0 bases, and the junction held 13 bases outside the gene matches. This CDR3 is CASRPRGGAPSSYNEQFF. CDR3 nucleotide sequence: TGTGCCAGTAGGCCACGGGGGGGGGCGCCGAGCTCCTACAATGAGCAGTTCTTC.

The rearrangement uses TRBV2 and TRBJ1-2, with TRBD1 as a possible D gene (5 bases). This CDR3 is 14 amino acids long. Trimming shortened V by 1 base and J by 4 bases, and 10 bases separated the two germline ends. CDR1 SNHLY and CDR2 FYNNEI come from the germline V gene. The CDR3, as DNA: TGTGCCAGCAGTGAAGAGGGGCTCGGCTATGGCTACACCTTC. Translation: CASSEEGLGYGYTF.

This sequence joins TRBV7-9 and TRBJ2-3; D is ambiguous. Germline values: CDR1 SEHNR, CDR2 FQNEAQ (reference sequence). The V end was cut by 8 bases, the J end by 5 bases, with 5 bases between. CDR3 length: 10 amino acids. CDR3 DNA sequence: TGTGCCAGCCCCGGAGATACGCAGTATTTT. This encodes CASPGDTQYF.

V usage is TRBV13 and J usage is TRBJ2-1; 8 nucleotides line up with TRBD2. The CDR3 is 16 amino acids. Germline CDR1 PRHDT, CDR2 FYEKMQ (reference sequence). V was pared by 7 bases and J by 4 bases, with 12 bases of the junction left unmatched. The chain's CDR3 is CASKREIGAGYNEQFF. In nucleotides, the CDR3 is TGTGCCAGCAAGCGGGAGATCGGGGCGGGATACAATGAGCAGTTCTTC.

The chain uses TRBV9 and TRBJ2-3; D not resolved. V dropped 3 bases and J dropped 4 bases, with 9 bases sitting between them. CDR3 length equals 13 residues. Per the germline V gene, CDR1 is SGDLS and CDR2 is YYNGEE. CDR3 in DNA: TGTGCCAGCAGCGGAGGCCCCGCAGATACGCAGTATTTT. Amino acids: CASSGGPADTQYF.

The CDR3 sequence: CAWGGASGPNEQFF. Written as DNA, the CDR3 is TGTGCCTGGGGGGGGGCTAGCGGGCCCAATGAGCAGTTCTTC. This rearrangement joins TRBV30 to TRBJ2-1; 8 positions match TRBD2. Germline CDR1 is GTSNPN and CDR2 is SVGIG (reference sequence). V shed 5 bases, J shed 6 bases, and the junction held 9 bases outside the gene matches. CDR3 length equals 14 residues.